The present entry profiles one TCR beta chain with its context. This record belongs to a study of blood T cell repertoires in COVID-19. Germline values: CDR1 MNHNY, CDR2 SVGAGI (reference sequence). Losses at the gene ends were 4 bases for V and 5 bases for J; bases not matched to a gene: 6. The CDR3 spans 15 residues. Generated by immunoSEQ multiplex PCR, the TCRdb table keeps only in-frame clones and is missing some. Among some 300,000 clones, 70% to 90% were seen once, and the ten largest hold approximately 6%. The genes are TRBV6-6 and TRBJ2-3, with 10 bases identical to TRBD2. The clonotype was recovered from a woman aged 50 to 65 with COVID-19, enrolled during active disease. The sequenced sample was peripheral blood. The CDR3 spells CASSFSGRAQDTQYF. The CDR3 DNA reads TGTGCCAGCAGTTTCAGCGGGAGGGCCCAAGATACGCAGTATTTT.